The rows below give T cell receptor beta chains drawn from one sample of a study of T cell responses to AZD1222 COVID-19 vaccine. The protocol was immunoSEQ multiplex PCR, while the TCRdb copy is restricted to in-frame clones and leaves out a portion. The data contain 90,000 or so clones, over 80% of them seen just once; the ten biggest clones take up approximately 15%. The sequencing used peripheral blood, collected on day 0 of AZD1222 vaccination. Source of these receptors: an adult in good health. Both conserved end residues are part of each CDR3. A D gene is named only where the DNA matches it firmly. Not all rows give a size; the values are once, few, many and, for expanded clones, a class.

>.|TRBJ2-7|TRBV3-1/TRBV3-2|13|.
TGTGCCAGCAGCCATCGCTACGACTACGAGCAGTACTTC
CASSHRYDYEQYF
>few|TRBJ2-2|TRBV19|15|TRBD1
TGTGCCAGTAGGAGGGACAGGATAAACACCGGGGAGCTGTTTTTT
CASRRDRINTGELFF
>.|TRBJ2-1|TRBV7-9|17|TRBD2
TGTGCCAGCACCCTGGGAGGACTAGCGGGGCGAGGCAATGAGCAGTTCTTC
CASTLGGLAGRGNEQFF
>.|TRBJ1-1|TRBV19|13|.
TGTGCCAGTAGCAAAGACAGGAACACTGAAGCTTTCTTT
CASSKDRNTEAFF
>once|TRBJ1-5|TRBV5-1|15|.
TGCGCCAGCAGCTCAGCAGGGCGGGTAGGTCAGCCCCAGCATTTT
CASSSAGRVGQPQHF
>.|TRBJ1-1|TRBV5-1|14|.
TGCGCCAGCAGCTTGGAGCGGGGAAACACTGAAGCTTTCTTT
CASSLERGNTEAFF
>.|TRBJ2-7|TRBV6-5|15|TRBD2
TGTGCCAGCTTCTCCTCACCTAGCGGGATCCACGAGCAGTACTTC
CASFSSPSGIHEQYF
>.|TRBJ1-2|TRBV7-6|12|.
TGTGCCAGCAGCCCCACCTGGTTCGGCTACACCTTC
CASSPTWFGYTF
>few|TRBJ1-5|TRBV6-1|16|.
TGTGCCAGCAGTGAAAAGAGGCCTGGGAGCAATCAGCCCCAGCATTTT
CASSEKRPGSNQPQHF
>.|TRBJ2-7|TRBV2|13|.
TGTGCCAGCAGTGACAGGGTATACGACGAGCAGTACTTC
CASSDRVYDEQYF
>.|TRBJ1-5|TRBV27|15|TRBD1
TGTGCCAGCAGTTTGTCACAGGGGGCACGTCAGCCCCAGCATTTT
CASSLSQGARQPQHF
>.|TRBJ1-2|TRBV2|14|TRBD1
TGTGCCAGCATCAGGGACAGGGAGGACTATGGCTACACCTTC
CASIRDREDYGYTF
>.|TRBJ1-5|TRBV6-5|15|.
TGTGCCAGCACCCTCGGGGGGGAAAGAGGTCAGCCCCAGCATTTT
CASTLGGERGQPQHF
>.|TRBJ1-6|TRBV6-1|16|.
TGTGCCAGCAGTGAATCAAGGGCGGACGTGAAGTTCCCCCTCCACTTT
CASSESRADVKFPLHF
>.|TRBJ1-2|TRBV2|14|.
TGTGCCAGCAGTGAAGCCAGCGGGTATGTTGGCTACACCTTC
CASSEASGYVGYTF
>.|TRBJ1-2|TRBV28|15|.
TGTGCCAGCAGTTTCCCCCCGGGGCAGGGTAATGGCTACACCTTC
CASSFPPGQGNGYTF
>.|TRBJ1-1|TRBV19|16|TRBD1
TGTGCCAGTAGTATACCACCCGGGACAGCAAACACTGAAGCTTTCTTT
CASSIPPGTANTEAFF
>.|TRBJ1-6|TRBV5-1|13|.
TGCGCCAGCGCCTCAACGGAGGGCTCACCCCTCCACTTT
CASASTEGSPLHF
>.|TRBJ1-1|TRBV28|14|.
TGTGCCAGCGGCCGCAGGGTAATGAACACTGAAGCTTTCTTT
CASGRRVMNTEAFF
>few|TRBJ1-2|TRBV12-3/TRBV12-4|12|TRBD1
TGTGCCAGCACCGGGACAGGATATGGCTACACCTTC
CASTGTGYGYTF
>.|TRBJ2-5|TRBV18|14|TRBD1
TGTGCCAGCTCACGGACAGGGGGATATGAGACCCAGTACTTC
CASSRTGGYETQYF
>.|TRBJ1-4|TRBV3-1/TRBV3-2|15|.
TGTGCCAGCAGCCAAGACCCGCTCCGTAATGAAAAACTGTTTTTT
CASSQDPLRNEKLFF
>.|TRBJ2-5|TRBV5-1|14|TRBD2
TGCGCCAGCAGCTTCGGGGGAGGGCTGGAGACCCAGTACTTC
CASSFGGGLETQYF
>.|TRBJ2-1|TRBV5-1|13|.
TGCGCCAGCAGCTTGGGGCTAGACAATGAGCAGTTCTTC
CASSLGLDNEQFF
>once|TRBJ1-2|TRBV7-9|13|TRBD1
TGTGCCAGCAGCCTCGGGACAGCGACGGACCACACCTTC
CASSLGTATDHTF
>.|TRBJ2-1|TRBV5-1|17|TRBD2
TGCGCCAGCAGCTTGGGGCCCAGGGTAGCGGGAGTGGGGGAGCAGTTCTTC
CASSLGPRVAGVGEQFF
>.|TRBJ1-1|TRBV20-1|13|TRBD1
TGCAGTGCTAGTCAGGGGGAGAACACTGAAGCTTTCTTT
CSASQGENTEAFF
>.|TRBJ1-1|TRBV29-1|13|.
TGCAGCGTTCAGGACGATATGAACACTGAAGCTTTCTTT
CSVQDDMNTEAFF
>few|TRBJ1-4|TRBV3-1/TRBV3-2|15|TRBD1
TGTGCCAGCAGCCAGCAGGGGGCGCGGGGTGAAAAACTGTTTTTT
CASSQQGARGEKLFF
>.|TRBJ2-5|TRBV19|15|TRBD1
TGTGCCAGTAGCAGGGGACAGGGAATTCAAGAGACCCAGTACTTC
CASSRGQGIQETQYF
>.|TRBJ1-2|TRBV2|15|TRBD1
TGTGCCAGCAGTGTGAACCGGGACAGCGGATATGGCTACACCTTC
CASSVNRDSGYGYTF
>few|TRBJ2-1|TRBV5-4|16|TRBD2
TGTGCCAGCGTCAAGACTAGCGGGAGCTCCTACAATGAGCAGTTCTTC
CASVKTSGSSYNEQFF
>.|TRBJ1-1|TRBV7-9|16|.
TGTGCCAGCAGAACCAACGCTGGGGGTATGAACACTGAAGCTTTCTTT
CASRTNAGGMNTEAFF
>.|TRBJ1-2|TRBV4-1|17|.
TGCGCCAGCAGCCAAGATTTCAGGGGAGGTACTAACTATGGCTACACCTTC
CASSQDFRGGTNYGYTF
>.|TRBJ1-1|TRBV28|13|.
TGTGCCACCCAGGGGCAAATGAACACTGAAGCTTTCTTT
CATQGQMNTEAFF
>.|TRBJ2-1|TRBV4-2|15|TRBD1
TGTGCCAGCAGCCAAGAGGCAGGGGGAAAAAATGAGCAGTTCTTC
CASSQEAGGKNEQFF
>.|TRBJ2-7|TRBV30|13|TRBD1
TGTGCCTGGGATCGGGACAGGGGGAGCGAGCAGTACTTC
CAWDRDRGSEQYF
>.|TRBJ1-5|TRBV18|18|TRBD1
TGTGCCAGCTCGCCACGCCGGGACAGGGTCTTAAGCAATCAGCCCCAGCATTTT
CASSPRRDRVLSNQPQHF
>.|TRBJ2-2|TRBV5-1|15|.
TGCGCCAGCAGCTTGGCCCCACGGGGAACCGGGGAGCTGTTTTTT
CASSLAPRGTGELFF
>.|TRBJ2-5|TRBV19|17|.
TGTGCCAGTAGTATTGGAGGGGTTTGGGCTAGCACGGAGACCCAGTACTTC
CASSIGGVWASTETQYF
>.|TRBJ1-5|TRBV19|14|.
TGTGCCAGTATTCAATCGGGCCTCAATCAGCCCCAGCATTTT
CASIQSGLNQPQHF
>once|TRBJ2-1|TRBV10-3|16|TRBD1
TGTGCCATCAGTGAGCCGACAGGGGGCTGGTCGGATGAGCAGTTCTTC
CAISEPTGGWSDEQFF
>.|TRBJ2-2|TRBV10-3|13|.
TGTGCCATCGGGTTTACGAACACCGGGGAGCTGTTTTTT
CAIGFTNTGELFF
>.|TRBJ1-2|TRBV5-6|17|TRBD1
TGTGCCAGCAGCATATTAGCACACAGGGGTTCCAACTATGGCTACACCTTC
CASSILAHRGSNYGYTF
>.|TRBJ1-3|TRBV10-3|15|TRBD1
TGTGCCATCAGTGGGGGGGACAGGGTCGGAAACACCATATATTTT
CAISGGDRVGNTIYF
>.|TRBJ1-1|TRBV18|13|.
TGTGCCAGCTCACCACCGCTTAGGGATGAAGCTTTCTTT
CASSPPLRDEAFF
>.|TRBJ1-5|TRBV27|16|.
TGTGCCAGCAGTCCGTGGGGTCTAGGGTCCAATCAGCCCCAGCATTTT
CASSPWGLGSNQPQHF
>.|TRBJ2-2|TRBV28|16|.
TGTGCCACCACTGCAGCAGGACTTGTCAACACCGGGGAGCTGTTTTTT
CATTAAGLVNTGELFF
>once|TRBJ1-2|TRBV5-6|14|.
TGTGCCAGCAGCTTGGGGGAGCTACACGTGAGCTACACCTTC
CASSLGELHVSYTF
>.|TRBJ1-4|TRBV15|14|.
TGTGCCACCAGCAGAGGGGGGAGAAATGAAAAACTGTTTTTT
CATSRGGRNEKLFF
>.|TRBJ2-2|TRBV3-1/TRBV3-2|18|TRBD2
TGTGCCAGCAGCCCCAGGGGACTAGCGGGAGGTTTCACCGGGGAGCTGTTTTTT
CASSPRGLAGGFTGELFF